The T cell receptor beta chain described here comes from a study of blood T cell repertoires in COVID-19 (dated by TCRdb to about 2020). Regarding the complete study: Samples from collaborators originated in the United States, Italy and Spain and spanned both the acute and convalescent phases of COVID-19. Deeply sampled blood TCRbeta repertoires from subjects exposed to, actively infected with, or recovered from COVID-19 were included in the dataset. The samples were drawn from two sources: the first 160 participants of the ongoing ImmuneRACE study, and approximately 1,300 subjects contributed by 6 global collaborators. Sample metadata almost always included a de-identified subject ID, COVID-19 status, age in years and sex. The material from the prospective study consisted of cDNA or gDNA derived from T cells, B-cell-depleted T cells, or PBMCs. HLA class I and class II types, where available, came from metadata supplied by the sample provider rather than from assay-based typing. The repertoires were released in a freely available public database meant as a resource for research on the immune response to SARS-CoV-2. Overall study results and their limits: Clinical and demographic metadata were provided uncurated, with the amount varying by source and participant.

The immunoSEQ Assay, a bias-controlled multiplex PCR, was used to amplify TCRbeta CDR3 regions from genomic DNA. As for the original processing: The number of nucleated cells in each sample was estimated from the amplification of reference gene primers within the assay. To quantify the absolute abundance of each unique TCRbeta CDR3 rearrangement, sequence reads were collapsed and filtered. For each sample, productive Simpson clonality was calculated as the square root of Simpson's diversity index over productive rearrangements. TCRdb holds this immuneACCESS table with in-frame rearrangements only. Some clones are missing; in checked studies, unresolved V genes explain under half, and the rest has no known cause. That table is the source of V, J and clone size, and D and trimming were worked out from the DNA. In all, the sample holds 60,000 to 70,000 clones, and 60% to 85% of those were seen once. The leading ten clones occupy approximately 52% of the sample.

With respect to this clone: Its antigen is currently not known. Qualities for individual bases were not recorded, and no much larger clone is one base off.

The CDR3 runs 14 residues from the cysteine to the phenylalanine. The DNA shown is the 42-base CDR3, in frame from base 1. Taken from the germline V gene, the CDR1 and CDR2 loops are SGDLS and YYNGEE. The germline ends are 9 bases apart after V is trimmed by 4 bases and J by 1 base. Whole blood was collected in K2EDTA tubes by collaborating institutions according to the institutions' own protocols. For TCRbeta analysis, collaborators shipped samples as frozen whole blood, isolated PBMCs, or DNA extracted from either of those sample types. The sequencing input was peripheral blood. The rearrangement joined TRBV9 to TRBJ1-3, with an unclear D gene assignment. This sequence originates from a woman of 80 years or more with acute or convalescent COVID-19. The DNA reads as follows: TGTGCCAGCAGCCGTACGCGGTCTGGAAACACCATATATTTT. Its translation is CASSRTRSGNTIYF.